These 2 T cell receptor beta chains came from one sample sequenced in a study of blood T cell repertoires in COVID-19. Produced via immunoSEQ multiplex PCR; TCRdb's table is partial and in-frame only. The sample yields roughly 200,000 clones, about 82% seen once. Sequencing used PBMCs or T cells enriched from blood (not recorded which). The receptors here all came from a woman aged 30 to 39 who had recovered from COVID-19.

This chain links TRBV4-2 with TRBJ2-7, with 11 bases that match TRBD2. The CDR3 runs to 14 residues. V lost 4 bases, J lost 7 bases, and 6 bases stayed unmatched. The germline CDR1 and CDR2 sequences are LGHNA and YNFKEQ. The CDR3 DNA reads as TGTGCCAGCAGCCGACGGGGACTAGCGGTGGAGCAGTACTTC. It yields the protein CASSRRGLAVEQYF.

This sequence joins TRBV2 and TRBJ2-1; 9 bases match TRBD1. This CDR3 spans 15 amino acids. Germline V gene lookup returns CDR1 SNHLY and CDR2 FYNNEI. V lost 6 bases to trimming and J lost 2 bases; unmatched junction nucleotides: 5. The CDR3: CASRDRGGAYNEQFF. The CDR3 DNA reads as TGTGCCAGCAGAGACAGGGGGGGAGCCTACAATGAGCAGTTCTTC.